Shown below are 8 T cell receptor beta chains from a single sample sequenced in a study of blood T cell repertoires in COVID-19. TCRdb's table, derived via immunoSEQ multiplex PCR, lists solely in-frame clones and lacks some. The sample includes 45,000 to 50,000 clones, around 86% of them seen just once. Material: peripheral blood. All receptors come from a man aged 60 to 69 with active COVID-19.

This clone was detected only once. The chain links TRBV4-1 to TRBJ2-5; possibly TRBD1 for D (5 bases). Between the trimmed V and J ends, which lost 1 base and 4 bases, there was a span of 10 bases. CDR3 size: 14 residues. CDR1 and CDR2 (germline): MGHRA, YSYEKL. CDR3 DNA sequence: TGCGCCAGCAGCCAAGTGGGGCAGGGAGAGACCCAGTACTTC. Translating it yields CASSQVGQGETQYF.

The chain links TRBV7-9 to TRBJ2-3; 15 bases align to TRBD2. With 1 base clipped from V and 6 bases from J, the junction kept 2 bases outside the gene matches. CDR1 is SEHNR, CDR2 FQNEAQ, per germline (reference sequence). CDR3 length: 16 residues. CDR3 bases: TGTGCCAGCAGCTTAGGGACTAGCGGGGGGGTTGATACGCAGTATTTT. As protein: CASSLGTSGGVDTQYF. Using reference TRBV7-9 and TRBJ2-3 for the parts outside the CDR3, the full variable domain is DTGVSQNPRHKITKRGQNVTFRCDPISEHNRLYWYRQTLGQGPEFLTYFQNEAQLEKSRLLSDRFSAERPKGSFSTLEIQRTEQGDSAMYLCASSLGTSGGVDTQYFGPGTRLTVL.

The chain recombines TRBV7-9 with TRBJ1-1; D not resolved. The V end lost 3 bases, the J end lost 6 bases, and 8 bases lay between the germline ends. This CDR3 spans 12 amino acids. Per germline, CDR1 SEHNR and CDR2 FQNEAQ (reference sequence). In DNA form, the CDR3 reads TGTGCCAGCAGCTTTGGTCTACCTGAAGCTTTCTTT. This codes for CASSFGLPEAFF.

This clone counts as medium-sized. The gene calls are TRBV2 and TRBJ2-3; unclear D gene. The CDR3 runs 13 residues. Germline CDR1 SNHLY, CDR2 FYNNEI. V was clipped by 3 bases and J by 5 bases, with 9 bases between them. The CDR3 here is CASSDRQQDTQYF. CDR3 DNA sequence: TGTGCCAGCAGTGACAGGCAGCAAGATACGCAGTATTTT. Full variable domain (outside the CDR3, taken from reference TRBV2 and TRBJ2-3): EPEVTQTPSHQVTQMGQEVILRCVPISNHLYFYWYRQILGQKVEFLVSFYNNEISEKSEIFDDQFSVERPDGSNFTLKIRSTKLEDSAMYFCASSDRQQDTQYFGPGTRLTVL.

The rearrangement uses TRBV30 and TRBJ2-7, with 10 bases identical to TRBD2. The CDR3 spans 16 residues. CDR1 is GTSNPN, CDR2 SVGIG, per germline (reference sequence). J gave up 2 bases and V 5 bases, and 12 bases lay outside the gene matches. The CDR3 region is CAWCPISGRLTYEQYF. In DNA, the CDR3 is TGTGCCTGGTGTCCCATTAGCGGGAGGCTCACCTACGAGCAGTACTTC.

The chain recombines TRBV4-2 with TRBJ2-7, with TRBD2 as a possible D gene (5 bases). This CDR3 contains 14 residues. Per germline, CDR1 LGHNA and CDR2 YNFKEQ. The ends were cut back, 0 bases at V and 1 base at J, with 7 bases in the middle. The DNA of the CDR3 is TGTGCCAGCAGCCAAGATCGAGGGTCCTACGAGCAGTACTTC. This translates into CASSQDRGSYEQYF.

CDR3 nucleotide sequence: TGTGCCAGCAGGAAAGAGAATGAGCAGTTCTTC. Translated, it gives CASRKENEQFF. The J gene is TRBJ2-1, the V gene TRBV28; D gene ambiguous. The length of the CDR3 is 11 residues. Trimming cost V 6 bases and J 7 bases, with 7 bases left between them. Germline values: CDR1 MDHEN, CDR2 SYDVKM.

The V gene is TRBV9, the J gene TRBJ2-1; D possibly corresponds to TRBD2 (5 bases). Germline loops: CDR1 SGDLS, CDR2 YYNGEE. Trimming pared 8 bases from V and 7 bases from J, leaving 19 bases between. The CDR3 contains 14 residues. Here the CDR3 reads CARPSGSPGNEQFF. In DNA, the CDR3 is TGTGCCAGACCCAGCGGCTCCCCGGGAAATGAGCAGTTCTTC.